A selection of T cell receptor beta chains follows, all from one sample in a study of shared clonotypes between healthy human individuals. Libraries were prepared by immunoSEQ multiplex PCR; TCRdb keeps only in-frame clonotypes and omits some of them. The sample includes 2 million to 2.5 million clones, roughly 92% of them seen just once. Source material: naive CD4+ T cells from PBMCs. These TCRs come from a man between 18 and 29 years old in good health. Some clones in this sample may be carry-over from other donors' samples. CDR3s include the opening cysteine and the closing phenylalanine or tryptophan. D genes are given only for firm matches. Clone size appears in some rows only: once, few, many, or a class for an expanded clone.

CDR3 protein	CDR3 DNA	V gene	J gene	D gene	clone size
CASSPTGVTDTQYF	TGTGCCAGCTCACCAACGGGAGTCACAGATACGCAGTATTTT	TRBV18	TRBJ2-3	.	once
CASSLAGMDTQYF	TGCGCCAGCAGCTTGGCGGGGATGGATACGCAGTATTTT	TRBV5-1	TRBJ2-3	.	.
CASSGDRGTDTQYF	TGTGCCAGCAGTGGGGACAGGGGGACAGATACGCAGTATTTT	TRBV2	TRBJ2-3	TRBD1	.
CASSRELQETQYF	TGCGCCAGCAGCCGGGAACTCCAAGAGACCCAGTACTTC	TRBV5-1	TRBJ2-5	.	.
CASGGDSNQPQHF	TGTGCCAGCGGTGGAGATAGCAATCAGCCCCAGCATTTT	TRBV9	TRBJ1-5	.	.
CASSLLRGATQPQHF	TGTGCCAGCAGTTTACTCCGGGGGGCCACTCAGCCCCAGCATTTT	TRBV28	TRBJ1-5	.	.
CASNQLGSTDTQYF	TGTGCCAGCAATCAGCTCGGTAGCACAGATACGCAGTATTTT	TRBV9	TRBJ2-3	.	.
CAWSVGQRNSPLHF	TGTGCCTGGAGTGTTGGACAGAGAAATTCACCCCTCCACTTT	TRBV30	TRBJ1-6	.	.
CASSLTPPGGNTEAFF	TGTGCCAGCAGCTTAACGCCCCCAGGAGGGAACACTGAAGCTTTCTTT	TRBV7-3	TRBJ1-1	.	.
CASSLQGQGAYEQYF	TGCGCCAGCAGCTTGCAGGGACAGGGGGCTTACGAGCAGTACTTC	TRBV5-1	TRBJ2-7	TRBD1	.
CASRGLASTGELFF	TGCGCCAGCAGGGGACTAGCTAGCACCGGGGAGCTGTTTTTT	TRBV5-1	TRBJ2-2	TRBD2	.
CASSFRDSLGTQYF	TGTGCCAGCAGCTTCCGGGACAGCCTCGGGACGCAGTATTTT	TRBV5-6	TRBJ2-3	TRBD1	.
CASSPRTGFPYEQYF	TGCGCCAGCAGCCCAAGGACCGGGTTCCCCTACGAGCAGTACTTC	TRBV5-1	TRBJ2-7	.	.
CASSFRWETQYF	TGTGCCAGCAGCTTTCGTTGGGAGACCCAGTACTTC	TRBV7-8	TRBJ2-5	.	once
CASSQEGLGGKKKDTQYF	TGCGCCAGCAGCCAAGAGGGCCTAGGAGGGAAGAAAAAAGATACGCAGTATTTT	TRBV4-3	TRBJ2-3	.	.
CASSGDRVGTGELFF	TGTGCCAGCAGCGGGGACAGGGTGGGGACCGGGGAGCTGTTTTTT	TRBV6-6	TRBJ2-2	TRBD1	.
CASSLAPRGGETQYF	TGTGCCAGCAGCTTAGCTCCCCGCGGTGGAGAGACCCAGTACTTC	TRBV7-9	TRBJ2-5	.	.
CASIPGQGFPYEQYF	TGTGCCAGCATCCCGGGACAGGGTTTTCCCTACGAGCAGTACTTC	TRBV6-1	TRBJ2-7	TRBD1	.
CASSLNPVGRYEQYF	TGTGCCAGCAGCTTGAATCCGGTCGGTAGATACGAGCAGTACTTC	TRBV5-6	TRBJ2-7	.	few
CASSSTSGRAELQYF	TGTGCCAGCAGCTCGACTAGCGGGAGGGCTGAATTGCAGTACTTC	TRBV7-3	TRBJ2-7	TRBD2	.
CASSGNSGTGELFF	TGTGCCAGCAGTGGGAACTCGGGTACCGGGGAGCTGTTTTTT	TRBV25-1	TRBJ2-2	.	once
CASSLAGGSYEQYF	TGTGCCAGCAGTCTAGCGGGAGGGTCCTACGAGCAGTACTTC	TRBV6-5	TRBJ2-7	TRBD2	.
CASRIGLADNEQFF	TGTGCCAGTAGGATAGGACTAGCGGACAATGAGCAGTTCTTC	TRBV19	TRBJ2-1	TRBD2	.
CASSPTYEQYF	TGTGCCAGCAGCCCAACCTACGAGCAGTACTTC	TRBV7-8	TRBJ2-7	.	.
CASTGTKNIQYF	TGTGCCAGCACCGGGACGAAAAACATTCAGTACTTC	TRBV28	TRBJ2-4	.	.
CASSLDRPGGTF	TGTGCCAGCAGCTTGGACAGACCCGGGGGGACCTTC	TRBV11-2	TRBJ1-2	.	.
CASSQAPSEGQPQHF	TGCGCCAGCAGCCAAGCCCCGTCGGAGGGGCAGCCCCAGCATTTT	TRBV4-1	TRBJ1-5	.	.
CASSPGLAAGEQFF	TGTGCCAGCTCACCCGGACTAGCGGCGGGTGAGCAGTTCTTC	TRBV18	TRBJ2-1	TRBD2	.
CASSPRTGTVQNTEAFF	TGTGCCAGCAGCCCTAGGACAGGAACCGTCCAAAACACTGAAGCTTTCTTT	TRBV27	TRBJ1-1	TRBD1	once
CSVTATTVGAFF	TGCAGCGTTACCGCGACGACGGTCGGAGCTTTCTTT	TRBV29-1	TRBJ1-1	.	few
CASSSNRDRDVSTQYF	TGTGCCAGCAGCTCCAACCGGGACAGGGATGTATCTACGCAGTATTTT	TRBV7-8	TRBJ2-3	TRBD1	.
CASTRSSGNTIYF	TGTGCCAGTACCCGGAGCTCTGGAAACACCATATATTTT	TRBV19	TRBJ1-3	.	.
CAISVQVSGANVLTF	TGTGCCATCAGCGTACAGGTATCCGGGGCCAACGTCCTGACTTTC	TRBV10-3	TRBJ2-6	.	.
CASSLTGGGEAFF	TGTGCCAGCAGCTTAACCGGCGGTGGGGAAGCTTTCTTT	TRBV7-3	TRBJ1-1	.	once
CASSLVQGATTNEKLFF	TGCGCCAGCAGCTTGGTTCAGGGGGCGACAACTAATGAAAAACTGTTTTTT	TRBV5-1	TRBJ1-4	TRBD1	.
CASQGLSDYEQYF	TGTGCCAGTCAGGGGTTATCAGACTACGAGCAGTACTTC	TRBV19	TRBJ2-7	.	.
CASSRRTSGIGEQFF	TGTGCCAGCAGCCGAAGGACTAGCGGGATAGGTGAGCAGTTCTTC	TRBV5-4	TRBJ2-1	TRBD2	.
CASSQDRQGIGYTF	TGTGCCAGCAGCCAAGACCGGCAAGGGATTGGCTACACCTTC	TRBV4-2	TRBJ1-2	.	.
CASSIENNQPQHF	TGTGCCAGTAGTATAGAGAACAATCAGCCCCAGCATTTT	TRBV19	TRBJ1-5	.	.
CASSLEVRDTEAFF	TGTGCCAGCAGCTTAGAGGTTCGGGACACTGAAGCTTTCTTT	TRBV7-2	TRBJ1-1	.	.
CASSSGAGANVLTF	TGTGCCAGCAGCTCAGGGGCTGGGGCCAACGTCCTGACTTTC	TRBV7-2	TRBJ2-6	.	.
CASSPARGRGKTDTQYF	TGTGCCAGCTCACCCGCCCGCGGCCGCGGGAAAACAGATACGCAGTATTTT	TRBV18	TRBJ2-3	.	.
CASSLRQGTTDTQYF	TGTGCCAGCAGCTTACGACAGGGTACTACAGATACGCAGTATTTT	TRBV5-6	TRBJ2-3	TRBD1	.
CASRPISALAKNIQYF	TGTGCCAGCAGACCAATCAGCGCGCTAGCCAAAAACATTCAGTACTTC	TRBV27	TRBJ2-4	.	.
CATSRDSLGAPNEKLFF	TGTGCCACCAGCAGAGATAGTTTGGGGGCTCCTAATGAAAAACTGTTTTTT	TRBV15	TRBJ1-4	.	.
CASSEPPAPREQFF	TGTGCCAGCAGCGAGCCCCCGGCCCCACGGGAGCAGTTCTTC	TRBV28	TRBJ2-1	.	.
CASSTAGVGETQYF	TGCGCCAGCAGCACAGCGGGAGTGGGGGAGACCCAGTACTTC	TRBV10-1	TRBJ2-5	TRBD2	.
CASSLATSGQYGEQYF	TGTGCCAGCAGTCTGGCCACTAGCGGCCAATACGGGGAGCAGTACTTC	TRBV28	TRBJ2-7	TRBD2	once
CASSFRDTEAFF	TGTGCCAGCAGTTTCCGGGACACTGAAGCTTTCTTT	TRBV28	TRBJ1-1	.	once
CASSFRAGDNQPQHF	TGTGCCAGCAGCTTCAGGGCGGGAGACAATCAGCCCCAGCATTTT	TRBV7-2	TRBJ1-5	.	.
CASSAGLARSDTQYF	TGCGCCAGCAGTGCGGGGCTAGCGCGGTCAGATACGCAGTATTTT	TRBV10-1	TRBJ2-3	.	.
CASRIPGTDNIQYF	TGTGCCAGCAGAATCCCTGGGACAGATAACATTCAGTACTTC	TRBV28	TRBJ2-4	TRBD1	.
CASSVEFRQGNTIYF	TGTGCCAGCAGCGTAGAGTTTCGGCAGGGAAACACCATATATTTT	TRBV9	TRBJ1-3	.	.
CASSIGRQPPYGYTF	TGTGCCAGTAGTATAGGACGCCAGCCCCCCTATGGCTACACCTTC	TRBV19	TRBJ1-2	.	.
CASSPQGGPNTGELFF	TGTGCCAGCAGTCCACAGGGCGGACCAAACACCGGGGAGCTGTTTTTT	TRBV5-5	TRBJ2-2	.	.
CASSLGRGDRTTYEQYF	TGTGCCAGCAGCTTAGGGAGGGGGGACAGGACTACCTACGAGCAGTACTTC	TRBV7-8	TRBJ2-7	TRBD1	.
CASSFTGTSGRETQYF	TGTGCCAGCAGCTTCACCGGGACTAGCGGGAGAGAGACCCAGTACTTC	TRBV7-9	TRBJ2-5	TRBD2	once